This T cell receptor (beta chain) was identified in a study of response to subunit inactivated influenza vaccine. Findings and limits, study-wide: Each seasonal flu vaccination may recruit only limited new T cells, authors suggested.

V was shortened by 3 bases and J by 0 bases, with 7 bases between the two germline ends. The CDR3 is 14 residues long. In the case of this clonotype: Its specificity is unknown.

TCRdb independently ran MiXCR on the RT-PCR reads; one entry per CDR3 protein. This table holds around 760,000 distinct CDR3 sequences, about 15% found once. The clonotype comes from a man in his forties or fifties who received an inactivated influenza vaccine. The chain combines TRBV12-3 or TRBV12-4 with TRBJ2-3; D remains unclear. Sample: PBMCs from blood, taken 14 to 15 days before vaccination. The CDR3 spells CASSLLLSTDTQYF. DNA of the CDR3: TGTGCCAGCAGTTTGCTATTGAGCACAGATACGCAGTATTTT.